These 9 T cell receptor beta chains share one sample of origin, sequenced in a study of blood T cell repertoires in COVID-19. The protocol was immunoSEQ multiplex PCR, while the TCRdb copy is restricted to in-frame clones and leaves out a portion. The sample lists a few hundred thousand clones, over 75% seen once, with 7.2% in the top ten. Sequencing was carried out using PBMCs or T cells enriched from blood (not recorded which). These receptors originate from a man between 25 and 39 years old in a cohort exposed to, infected with or recovered from COVID-19 (not recorded which).

This clone showed up just a few times. The rearrangement joins TRBV27 to TRBJ1-1; 7 bases line up with TRBD1. CDR3 length: 16 amino acids. The V gene's germline CDR1 is MNHEY and CDR2 SMNVEV (reference sequence). The V gene end was trimmed by 3 bases and the J gene end by 1 base; junction bases not matched to a gene: 8. Here the CDR3 reads CASSLGTDRSNTEAFF. CDR3 nucleotide sequence: TGTGCCAGCAGTTTGGGGACAGACCGGTCGAACACTGAAGCTTTCTTT.

As DNA, the CDR3 is TGCGCCAGCAGCCCCTTCGCGGACAGGGCCTACGAGCAGTACTTC. Translated: CASSPFADRAYEQYF. The V call is TRBV4-1, the J call TRBJ2-7, with 8 bases lining up with TRBD1. This CDR3 comprises 15 residues. Germline CDR1 MGHRA, CDR2 YSYEKL. J gave up 2 bases and V 4 bases, and 7 bases lay outside the gene matches.

This clone appeared once. The chain is built from TRBV5-8 and TRBJ1-2; TRBD1 matches at 8 bases. CDR1 and CDR2 (germline): SGHTS, YDEGEE. Trimming took 0 bases from V and 3 from J; bases not matched to a gene: 4. CDR3 size: 15 residues. The CDR3, as DNA: TGTGCCAGCAGCTTGGTCGGACAGGGAGACTATGGCTACACCTTC. This codes for CASSLVGQGDYGYTF.

The genes are TRBV5-1 and TRBJ1-1; tentative D call: TRBD1 (6 bases). CDR1 is SGHRS, CDR2 YFSETQ, per germline. The CDR3 spans 15 residues. Trimming removed 4 bases from V and 4 bases from J, with 17 bases in between. CDR3 region: CASSLGQLGVTEAFF. DNA of the CDR3: TGCGCCAGCAGCCTCGGACAGCTAGGAGTCACTGAAGCTTTCTTT.

The genes are TRBV5-6 and TRBJ1-1, with 7 bases lining up with TRBD1. J was trimmed by 0 bases and V by 4 bases; bases with no gene match: 6. This CDR3 spans 15 amino acids. CDR1 is SGHDT and CDR2 is YYEEEE in the germline V gene. CDR3 in amino acids: CASSRNRGVNTEAFF. The CDR3 region has the DNA TGTGCCAGCAGCCGAAACAGGGGAGTGAACACTGAAGCTTTCTTT.

The rearrangement uses TRBV28 and TRBJ2-7, with TRBD1 as a possible D gene (6 bases). In germline, CDR1 is MDHEN, CDR2 SYDVKM. Trimming shortened V by 6 bases and J by 0 bases, and 27 bases separated the two germline ends. The length of the CDR3 is 19 residues. In DNA, the CDR3 is TGTGCCAGCAGCCCCCCGGGGTGGACCCGGGACAACTACTCCTACGAGCAGTACTTC. Its protein is CASSPPGWTRDNYSYEQYF.

CDR3 amino acids: CASRLAGEVGDEQFF. The CDR3 DNA follows: TGTGCCAGTCGCCTAGCGGGAGAGGTAGGGGATGAGCAGTTCTTC. This sequence joins TRBV19 and TRBJ2-1, with TRBD2 matching 10 bases. The CDR3 runs to 15 residues. The trim removed 8 bases at V and 8 bases at J, leaving 12 bases unmatched. Germline CDR1 and CDR2: LNHDA and SQIVND (reference sequence).

The V and J genes are TRBV5-1 and TRBJ2-1; 15 nucleotides align to TRBD2. V trimming: 5 bases; J trimming: 10 bases; junction bases outside the gene matches: 4. Germline values: CDR1 SGHRS, CDR2 YFSETQ. The CDR3 length is 14 residues. The CDR3 bases are TGCGCCAGCAGTTCCGGGACTAGCGGGAGGGAGCAGTTCTTC. Translation: CASSSGTSGREQFF.

V usage is TRBV5-1 and J usage is TRBJ1-1; D remains ambiguous. The germline V gene has CDR1 SGHRS and CDR2 YFSETQ. CDR3 size: 14 residues. V lost 3 bases to trimming and J lost 3 bases, with 12 bases between them. The CDR3 loop is CASSSSLEDTEAFF. In nucleotides, the CDR3 is TGCGCCAGCAGCTCGAGTTTGGAGGACACTGAAGCTTTCTTT. The full variable domain, completed using reference TRBV5-1 and TRBJ1-1, is KAGVTQTPRYLIKTRGQQVTLSCSPISGHRSVSWYQQTPGQGLQFLFEYFSETQRNKGNFPGRFSGRQFSNSRSEMNVSTLELGDSALYLCASSSSLEDTEAFFGQGTRLTVV.